This T cell receptor beta chain was captured in a study of CD8+ T cells in alopecia areata. Of note for this clone: Antigen specificity is unknown.

Treatment here: oral pan-JAK inhibitor, 5-10 mg twice daily. Researchers gathered lesional scalp punch biopsies and peripheral blood from patients with alopecia areata. Notes on the study in general: When scalp samples are sequenced, resident alphabeta T cells of normal skin are also captured.

Trimming shortened V by 0 bases and J by 6 bases, and 6 bases separated the two germline ends. CDR1 and CDR2 from the germline V gene are MRHNA and SNTAGT. The CDR3 spans 13 residues. Extraction of RNA preceded its reverse transcription into cDNA, which served as the sequencing template. Profiling relied on immunoSEQ multiplex PCR, and the TCRdb table lists in-frame clones only, not all of them. This sample has about 3,600 clones, with approximately 66% found just once. The sequencing used skin, collected at week 24, from a patient treated with tofacitinib. This sequence joins TRBV6-4 and TRBJ1-5; D perhaps matches TRBD1 (5 bases). The sequence came from a human donor with alopecia areata. In DNA form, the CDR3 reads TGTGCCAGCAGTGACTCTGGGGGTCAGCCCCAGCATTTT. Its protein product is CASSDSGGQPQHF.